This T cell receptor (beta chain) was found in a study of type 1 regulatory T cells. Study results and limitations: Tr1 cells had a more restricted TCR repertoire than non-Tr1 cells.

This clonotype turned up a few times. Antigen unknown. One entry per CDR3 protein, called by TCRdb with MiXCR from the reads. This sample has roughly 71,000 distinct CDR3 sequences, with less than 25% found just once. The CDR3 totals 17 residues. Germline trimming cut 2 bases from V and 0 bases from J; bases unmatched to any gene: 8. This receptor was obtained from a human donor in good health. Sequenced material: cultured type 1 regulatory T (Tr1) cells, either the whole culture or a sorted fraction (not recorded which). This chain links TRBV12-3 or TRBV12-4 with TRBJ1-1; TRBD1 agrees at 8 bases. The CDR3 here is CASSLNPGQGMNTEAFF. The CDR3 DNA sequence: TGTGCCAGCAGTTTAAATCCCGGACAGGGAATGAACACTGAAGCTTTCTTT.